The rows below give T cell receptor beta chains drawn from one sample of a study of cytomegalovirus exposure and HLA in healthy donors. Sequencing used immunoSEQ multiplex PCR; TCRdb keeps in-frame clones, though not all of them. The table has about 150,000 clones, less than 95% seen once. Sequenced material: PBMCs. These receptor sequences come from a man younger than 35 in good health and CMV-seropositive. The CDR3 runs from the conserved cysteine through the conserved F or W. A D gene is named only where the DNA matches it firmly. Some rows mark clone size as missing; the rest say once, few, many or name a class of expanded clone.

V	size	J	D	DNA	CDR3
TRBV30	-	TRBJ2-2	TRBD2	TGTGCCTGGAGTGGGCTAGCGGGGGGCACCGGGGAGCTGTTTTTT	CAWSGLAGGTGELFF
TRBV5-4	-	TRBJ2-5	TRBD2	TGTGCCAGCAGCAGAACGGGACTAGCGGAAGAGACCCAGTACTTC	CASSRTGLAEETQYF
TRBV5-1	-	TRBJ2-7	TRBD2	TGCGCCAGCAGCTTGGGGCCGGGGGGTGAGCAGTACTTC	CASSLGPGGEQYF
TRBV11-2	-	TRBJ2-5	TRBD1	TGTGCCAGCAGCCCCGGACAGGCGGAAGAGACCCAGTACTTC	CASSPGQAEETQYF
TRBV7-9	once	TRBJ2-3	TRBD2	TGTGCCAGCAGCCAGGGGACTAGCGGGAGAAAAACAGATACGCAGTATTTT	CASSQGTSGRKTDTQYF
TRBV5-1	-	TRBJ2-5	-	TGCGCCAGCAGCTTGCGGGACAAAGAGACCCAGTACTTC	CASSLRDKETQYF
TRBV29-1	-	TRBJ1-2	-	TGCAGCGTTGGCGGGGACCTCTATGGCTACACCTTC	CSVGGDLYGYTF
TRBV28	-	TRBJ2-1	TRBD1	TGTGCCAGCAGTTTATATCGGGACAGCAACAATGAGCAGTTCTTC	CASSLYRDSNNEQFF
TRBV30	-	TRBJ2-3	-	TGTGCCTGGAGCGCCGACCTGGGAGGCGATACGCAGTATTTT	CAWSADLGGDTQYF
TRBV5-1	once	TRBJ1-1	TRBD1	TGCGCCAGCAGCTTGGCCCCCGGGACAGGGGGCGCAAAAGGGGCTGAAGCTTTCTTT	CASSLAPGTGGAKGAEAFF
TRBV29-1	-	TRBJ2-2	-	TGCAGCGTTGAAATAGCGGCGAGCGCCGGGGAGCTGTTTTTT	CSVEIAASAGELFF
TRBV9	-	TRBJ2-1	TRBD2	TGTGCCAGCAGCCGATCGGGAGGTTACAATGAGCAGTTCTTC	CASSRSGGYNEQFF
TRBV12-1	-	TRBJ2-7	-	TGTGCCAGCAGCTTTGACGGCCCGAGACTAGCGGGAAAATACGAGCAGTACTTC	CASSFDGPRLAGKYEQYF
TRBV10-3	few	TRBJ1-2	-	TGTGCCATCAGTGAGTACGCAGGGGAAGGCTACACCTTC	CAISEYAGEGYTF
TRBV28	-	TRBJ2-4	-	TGTGCCAGCAAACCCGTTAGGGGGTGGGTGAACATTCAGTACTTC	CASKPVRGWVNIQYF
TRBV28	-	TRBJ1-5	-	TGTGCCAGCAGTCTTAACCTTGCCGGACAGTACCAGCCCCAGCATTTT	CASSLNLAGQYQPQHF
TRBV4-1	-	TRBJ1-1	-	TGCGCCAGCAGCGCCCCGACAGCGGGCACTGAAGCTTTCTTT	CASSAPTAGTEAFF
TRBV29-1	-	TRBJ1-4	-	TGCAGCTGGGGGGGGGCAATTAATGAAAAACTGTTTTTT	CSWGGAINEKLFF
TRBV10-3	-	TRBJ2-3	TRBD2	TGTGCCATCCGGGTTAGCGGGCTGAGCACAGATACGCAGTATTTT	CAIRVSGLSTDTQYF
TRBV13	-	TRBJ1-1	TRBD1	TGTGCCAGCAGCTCCTACATTAGGGACAGGGGAGGCACTGAAGCTTTCTTT	CASSSYIRDRGGTEAFF
TRBV27	once	TRBJ2-7	-	TGTGCCAGCAGTCTGGGGGGGGCCGAGCAGTACTTC	CASSLGGAEQYF
TRBV4-1	-	TRBJ2-7	TRBD2	TGCGCCAGCAGCCAAGAGAACCCGTCCCGACTAGCGGGGGTTCGGGGTTACTACGAGCAGTACTTC	CASSQENPSRLAGVRGYYEQYF
TRBV27	-	TRBJ2-7	-	TGTGCCAGCAGTTTATCGAAAACCTCCAGCTCCTACGAGCAGTACTTC	CASSLSKTSSSYEQYF
TRBV19	-	TRBJ2-3	-	TGTGCCAGTAGTAGTACCATATACGGGGGAGCAGGAACAGATACGCAGTATTTT	CASSSTIYGGAGTDTQYF
TRBV9	-	TRBJ2-2	-	TGTGCCAGCAGCGTAAGGGGGACCGGGGAGCTGTTTTTT	CASSVRGTGELFF
TRBV11-2	once	TRBJ1-4	TRBD1	TGTGCCAGCAGTATACAGGGGTTTGGGGAAAAACTGTTTTTT	CASSIQGFGEKLFF
TRBV2	-	TRBJ1-3	-	TGTGCCAGCAGCCCGACTGACTCTGGAAACACCATATATTTT	CASSPTDSGNTIYF
TRBV6-1	once	TRBJ1-1	TRBD1	TGTGCCAGCCGGCCAGGGGGCACTGAAGCTTTCTTT	CASRPGGTEAFF
TRBV2	-	TRBJ1-6	-	TGTGCCAGCAGTCTCAGTGCAGGGAGGAATTCACCCCTCCACTTT	CASSLSAGRNSPLHF
TRBV7-3	-	TRBJ1-1	-	TGTGCCAGCAGCTTACTGGGAGAGAGCACTGAAGCTTTCTTT	CASSLLGESTEAFF
TRBV4-2	-	TRBJ2-7	-	TGTGCCAGCAGCCAAGATCAATCGGTGGACGAGCAGTACTTC	CASSQDQSVDEQYF
TRBV7-9	-	TRBJ2-1	TRBD2	TGTGCCAGCAGGCGGACTAGCGGGGATTACAATGAGCAGTTCTTC	CASRRTSGDYNEQFF
TRBV6-1	-	TRBJ2-7	TRBD2	TGTGCCAGCAGTGAGGGACTAGCGGGCTACGAGCAGTACTTC	CASSEGLAGYEQYF
TRBV5-1	-	TRBJ2-3	-	TGCGCCAGCAGCTTGGCGACCGGGAGCGGCACAGATACGCAGTATTTT	CASSLATGSGTDTQYF
TRBV27	-	TRBJ1-3	-	TGTGCCAGCAGGGGAGGGCTTGGAAACACCATATATTTT	CASRGGLGNTIYF
TRBV10-3	-	TRBJ2-2	TRBD1	TGTGCCATCAGACCCGGGACAGGGCAAAACACCGGGGAGCTGTTTTTT	CAIRPGTGQNTGELFF
TRBV5-1	-	TRBJ2-2	TRBD1	TGCGCCAGCAGCCGGGGACAGGGGGTCATCACCGGGGAGCTGTTTTTT	CASSRGQGVITGELFF
TRBV28	-	TRBJ1-1	TRBD1	TGTGCCAGCAGTTTGAGGGGTGGCAGGGGGCGATGGAGAACTGAAGCTTTCTTT	CASSLRGGRGRWRTEAFF
TRBV2	-	TRBJ1-5	TRBD1	TGTGCCAGCAGCCCGGACAGGGGCCATCAGCCCCAGCATTTT	CASSPDRGHQPQHF
TRBV28	once	TRBJ2-1	TRBD1	TGTGCCAGCAGTTTCACCGGGACAGTATACAATGAGCAGTTCTTC	CASSFTGTVYNEQFF